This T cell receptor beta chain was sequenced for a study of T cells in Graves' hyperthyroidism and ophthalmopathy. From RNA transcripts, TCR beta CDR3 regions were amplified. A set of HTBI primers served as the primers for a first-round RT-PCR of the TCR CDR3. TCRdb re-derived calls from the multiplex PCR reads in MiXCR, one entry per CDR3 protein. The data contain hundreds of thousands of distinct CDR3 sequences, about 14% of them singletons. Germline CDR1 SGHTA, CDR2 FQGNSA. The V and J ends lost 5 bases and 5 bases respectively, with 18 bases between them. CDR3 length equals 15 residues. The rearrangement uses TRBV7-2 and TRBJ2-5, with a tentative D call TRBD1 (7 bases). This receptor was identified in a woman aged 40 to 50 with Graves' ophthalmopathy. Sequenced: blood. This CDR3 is CASSRQGGSGETQYF. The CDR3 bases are TGTGCCAGCAGCCGACAGGGAGGTTCTGGGGAGACCCAGTACTTC.